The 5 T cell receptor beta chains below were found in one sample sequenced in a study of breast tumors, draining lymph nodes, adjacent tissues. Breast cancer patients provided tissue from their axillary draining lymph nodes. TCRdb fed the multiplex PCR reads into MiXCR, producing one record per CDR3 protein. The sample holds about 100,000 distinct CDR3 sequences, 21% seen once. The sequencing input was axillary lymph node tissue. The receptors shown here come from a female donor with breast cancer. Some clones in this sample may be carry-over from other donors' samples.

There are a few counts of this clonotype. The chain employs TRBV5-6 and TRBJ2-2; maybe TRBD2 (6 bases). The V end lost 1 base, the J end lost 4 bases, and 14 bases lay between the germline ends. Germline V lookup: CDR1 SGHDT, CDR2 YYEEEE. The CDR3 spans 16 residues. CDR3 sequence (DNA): TGTGCCAGCAGCTTGTTCCCTAGCGAGTTCACCGGGGAGCTGTTTTTT. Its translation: CASSLFPSEFTGELFF.

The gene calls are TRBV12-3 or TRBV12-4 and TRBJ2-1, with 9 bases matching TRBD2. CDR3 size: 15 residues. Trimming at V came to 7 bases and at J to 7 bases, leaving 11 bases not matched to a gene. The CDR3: CASTVAGVGKNEQFF. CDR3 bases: TGTGCCAGCACCGTAGCGGGAGTTGGTAAGAATGAGCAGTTCTTC.

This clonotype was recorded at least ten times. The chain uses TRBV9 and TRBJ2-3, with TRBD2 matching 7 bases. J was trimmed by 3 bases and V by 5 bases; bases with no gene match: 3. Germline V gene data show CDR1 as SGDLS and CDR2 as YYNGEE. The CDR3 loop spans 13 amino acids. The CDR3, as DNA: TGTGCCAGCAGTCTGGGGGGGACAGATACGCAGTATTTT. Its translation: CASSLGGTDTQYF.

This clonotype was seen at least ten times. The DNA for the CDR3 is TGTGCCAGCAGTTTGACGGCTAGCTCCTATAATTCACCCCTCCACTTT. The encoded protein is CASSLTASSYNSPLHF. This rearrangement joins TRBV27 to TRBJ1-6, with D hard to call. The CDR3 is 16 amino acids. Trimming took off 3 bases at V and 0 bases at J, with 9 bases between the two ends. Germline loops: CDR1 MNHEY, CDR2 SMNVEV (reference sequence).

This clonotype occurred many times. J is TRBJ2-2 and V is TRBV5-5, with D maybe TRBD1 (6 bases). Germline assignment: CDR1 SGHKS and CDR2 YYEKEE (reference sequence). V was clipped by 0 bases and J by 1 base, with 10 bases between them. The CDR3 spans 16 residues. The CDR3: CASSLAPTGNTGELFF. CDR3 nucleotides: TGTGCCAGCAGCTTGGCCCCGACAGGGAACACCGGGGAGCTGTTTTTT.